Shown below are 19 T cell receptor beta chains from a single sample sequenced in a study of cytomegalovirus exposure and HLA in healthy donors. A multiplex PCR was run with 60 Vbeta primers and 13 Jbeta primers. Data came from immunoSEQ multiplex PCR; TCRdb stores just in-frame clones and leaves some out. The sample lists 150,000 to 200,000 clones; approximately 85% were seen once. The sample consisted of PBMCs. The origin of the receptors is a girl aged 2 to 9 in good health and CMV-seropositive.

The rearrangement joins TRBV7-9 to TRBJ1-2; D gene ambiguous. From germline, CDR1 is SEHNR and CDR2 FQNEAQ (reference sequence). The CDR3 is 11 amino acids. V lost 3 bases and J 5 bases, leaving 4 bases between the germline ends. CDR3 sequence: CASSFNYGYTF. The CDR3 region has the DNA TGTGCCAGCAGCTTTAATTATGGCTACACCTTC. Supplemented by reference TRBV7-9 and TRBJ1-2, the full variable domain reads DTGVSQNPRHKITKRGQNVTFRCDPISEHNRLYWYRQTLGQGPEFLTYFQNEAQLEKSRLLSDRFSAERPKGSFSTLEIQRTEQGDSAMYLCASSFNYGYTFGSGTRLTVV.

The rearrangement links TRBV7-9 to TRBJ2-5; D is perhaps TRBD1 (6 bases). V shed 1 base and J shed 3 bases, with 15 bases lying between them. Germline V gene data show CDR1 as SEHNR and CDR2 as FQNEAQ (reference sequence). This CDR3 comprises 16 residues. The CDR3 DNA is TGTGCCAGCAGCTTAGGGGACATCCCCGAGGAAGAGACCCAGTACTTC. It encodes CASSLGDIPEEETQYF.

The CDR3 loop is CASSLVPGDSYEQYF. DNA for the CDR3: TGCGCCAGCAGCCTCGTTCCCGGAGACTCCTACGAGCAGTACTTC. V usage is TRBV4-1 and J usage is TRBJ2-7, with D hard to call. Germline CDR1 reads MGHRA; CDR2 reads YSYEKL. V was pared by 4 bases and J by 0 bases, with 13 bases between. The CDR3 has 15 residues.

CDR3 sequence: CASTPNGRYEQYF. The CDR3 coding sequence is TGTGCCAGCACCCCTAACGGGAGGTACGAGCAGTACTTC. The genes are TRBV7-9 and TRBJ2-7; the match to TRBD2 covers 7 bases. Germline CDR1 is SEHNR and CDR2 is FQNEAQ (reference sequence). V gave up 7 bases and J gave up 4 bases; unmatched junction bases: 7. CDR3 size: 13 residues.

This clone has just one count. The chain combines TRBV7-3 with TRBJ2-6, with D hard to call. There are 15 residues in the CDR3. Deletions cut 2 bases from V and 4 bases from J, with 9 bases between. The germline V gene encodes CDR1 SGHTA and CDR2 FQGTGA. This CDR3 reads CASSLWANGANVLTF. The CDR3, as DNA: TGTGCCAGCAGCTTATGGGCAAACGGGGCCAACGTCCTGACTTTC.

The DNA of the CDR3 is TGTGCCAGCAGTTACTCCGGCGGGGCCAAACGGGATGAGCAGTTCTTC. As protein: CASSYSGGAKRDEQFF. This rearrangement joins TRBV6-5 to TRBJ2-1, with D maybe TRBD2 (6 bases). The CDR3 contains 16 residues. V was shortened by 0 bases and J by 8 bases, with 17 bases between the two germline ends. Germline V lookup: CDR1 MNHEY, CDR2 SVGAGI.

The chain is built from TRBV30 and TRBJ2-3, with D possibly being TRBD2 (6 bases). The ends were cut back, 0 bases at V and 1 base at J, with 8 bases in the middle. Germline V CDR1 and CDR2: GTSNPN, SVGIG (reference sequence). The CDR3 extends over 14 amino acids. The CDR3 DNA is TGTGCCTGGAGTGTAGGGGAGGGCACAGATACGCAGTATTTT. This encodes CAWSVGEGTDTQYF.

The chain joins TRBV19 to TRBJ1-1; no definite D call. Trimming shortened V by 1 base and J by 2 bases, and 11 bases separated the two germline ends. The CDR3 is 15 amino acids. Germline assignment: CDR1 LNHDA and CDR2 SQIVND (reference sequence). The CDR3 sequence is CASSIVAGSNTEAFF. The CDR3 nucleotides are TGTGCCAGTAGTATAGTTGCAGGATCAAACACTGAAGCTTTCTTT.

This chain links TRBV11-2 with TRBJ2-7, with 8 nucleotides matching TRBD2. The CDR3 runs 17 residues. CDR1 and CDR2 from the germline V gene are SGHAT and FQNNGV. The V segment lost 7 bases and the J segment 0 bases; nucleotides outside the gene matches: 14. The CDR3 protein is CASTLAVPGGPSYEQYF. CDR3 coding DNA: TGTGCCAGCACCCTGGCGGTCCCGGGAGGGCCCTCCTACGAGCAGTACTTC.

The J gene is TRBJ2-7, the V gene TRBV27; 9 bases line up with TRBD2. This CDR3 is 15 amino acids long. V was clipped by 7 bases and J by 3 bases; unmatched bases: 10. Germline V gene sequence: CDR1 MNHEY, CDR2 SMNVEV (reference sequence). CDR3 coding DNA: TGTGCCAGCAAGGTGGCGGGAGGGCCGGTCTACGAGCAGTACTTC. Protein product: CASKVAGGPVYEQYF.

There are a few counts of this clone. The chain is built from TRBV2 and TRBJ1-5, with D perhaps matching TRBD1 (6 bases). Per germline, CDR1 SNHLY and CDR2 FYNNEI. Trimming left V 8 bases short and J 0 bases short, with 14 bases between. There are 15 residues in the CDR3. The CDR3 reads CASRGQLDSNQPQHF. The CDR3 DNA sequence: TGTGCCAGCCGCGGACAGCTCGATAGCAATCAGCCCCAGCATTTT. Complete variable domain (other parts from reference TRBV2 and TRBJ1-5): EPEVTQTPSHQVTQMGQEVILRCVPISNHLYFYWYRQILGQKVEFLVSFYNNEISEKSEIFDDQFSVERPDGSNFTLKIRSTKLEDSAMYFCASRGQLDSNQPQHFGDGTRLSIL.

The chain has TRBV12-5 and TRBJ2-5; possible D gene TRBD2, 6 bases. The CDR3 loop spans 11 amino acids. The V gene's germline CDR1 is LGHNT and CDR2 FRNRAP. V lost 11 bases and J 7 bases, leaving 14 bases between the germline ends. This CDR3 is CAGGRTGTQYF. The CDR3 coding sequence is TGTGCTGGGGGGAGGACTGGGACCCAGTACTTC.

CDR3 loop: CASTGSSYEQYF. The CDR3 bases are TGTGCCAGTACGGGTAGCTCCTACGAGCAGTACTTC. This rearrangement joins TRBV19 to TRBJ2-7; D unresolved. The germline gives CDR1 LNHDA, CDR2 SQIVND (reference sequence). Trimming removed 7 bases from V and 0 bases from J, with 7 bases in between. This CDR3 contains 12 residues.

V usage is TRBV30 and J usage is TRBJ2-7; 9 nucleotides match TRBD1. CDR1 and CDR2 (germline): GTSNPN, SVGIG (reference sequence). This CDR3 has 15 amino acids. The junction had 9 bases not matched to a gene; V was cut back by 3 bases and J by 3 bases. The CDR3: CAWRKPGTGFYEQYF. Here the CDR3 DNA reads TGTGCCTGGAGGAAACCCGGGACAGGGTTCTACGAGCAGTACTTC.

The chain carries TRBV6-1 and TRBJ2-7, with 9 nucleotides matching TRBD1. Per the germline V gene, CDR1 is MNHNS and CDR2 is SASEGT. With V trimmed by 1 base and J by 2 bases, 0 bases remained unmatched. The CDR3 totals 14 residues. CDR3 sequence: CASSEGDRAYEQYF. CDR3 bases: TGTGCCAGCAGTGAAGGGGACAGGGCCTACGAGCAGTACTTC.

The chain combines TRBV18 with TRBJ1-5; D might be TRBD1 (6 bases). The CDR3 is 15 amino acids. The germline V gene encodes CDR1 KGHSH and CDR2 LQKENI. V lost 6 bases, J lost 3 bases, and 15 bases lay in between. CDR3 sequence reads: CASSTLGGFNQPQHF. The CDR3 bases are TGTGCCAGCTCTACGTTAGGGGGATTCAATCAGCCCCAGCATTTT.

V and J are TRBV30 and TRBJ2-1; tentatively, D is TRBD1 (6 bases). The germline V gene encodes CDR1 GTSNPN and CDR2 SVGIG (reference sequence). Deletions cut 3 bases from V and 6 bases from J, with 15 bases between. This CDR3 spans 14 amino acids. The CDR3 DNA follows: TGTGCCTGGAGCACAGGGCAGTCCGTCAATGAGCAGTTCTTC. It encodes CAWSTGQSVNEQFF. The full variable domain, in which reference TRBV30 and TRBJ2-1 provide the parts outside the CDR3, is SQTIHQWPATLVQPVGSPLSLECTVEGTSNPNLYWYRQAAGRGLQLLFYSVGIGQISSEVPQNLSASRPQDRQFILSSKKLLLSDSGFYLCAWSTGQSVNEQFFGPGTRLTVL.

The genes are TRBV28 and TRBJ1-2, with D perhaps matching TRBD1 (6 bases). Per germline, CDR1 MDHEN and CDR2 SYDVKM. The ends were cut back, 6 bases at V and 0 bases at J, with 8 bases in the middle. The CDR3 loop spans 13 amino acids. The DNA of the CDR3 is TGTGCCAGCAGCTGGACAGCTAACTATGGCTACACCTTC. This encodes CASSWTANYGYTF.

The chain employs TRBV10-3 and TRBJ1-1; 7 nucleotides match TRBD1. This CDR3 is 15 amino acids long. V lost 4 bases, J lost 1 base, and 6 bases stayed unmatched. CDR1 ENHRY and CDR2 SYGVKD come from the germline V gene. The DNA of the CDR3 is TGTGCCATCAGTGGTCAGGGGGGATCGAACACTGAAGCTTTCTTT. As protein: CAISGQGGSNTEAFF.